Shown below are 8 T cell receptor beta chains from a single sample sequenced in a study of long-term antiretroviral therapy in people with HIV. This was the immunoSEQ v3.0 assay at survey level. Using immunoSEQ multiplex PCR, the repertoire was profiled, and TCRdb retains in-frame clones only, with some absent. The table has some 35,000 clones, roughly 79% seen once. The specimen comprised unsorted PBMCs, sampled 3 years after starting antiretroviral therapy. All receptors derive from a man aged 50 to 60 with HIV.

V usage is TRBV28 and J usage is TRBJ2-5; TRBD2 agrees at 7 bases. CDR1 and CDR2 from the germline V gene are MDHEN and SYDVKM. Trimming at V came to 6 bases and at J to 4 bases, leaving 5 bases not matched to a gene. CDR3 length: 13 residues. The CDR3 here is CASRPGGRETQYF. CDR3 nucleotides: TGTGCCAGCAGACCCGGGGGGAGAGAGACCCAGTACTTC. The full variable domain, its missing parts supplied by reference TRBV28 and TRBJ2-5, is DVKVTQSSRYLVKRTGEKVFLECVQDMDHENMFWYRQDPGLGLRLIYFSYDVKMKEKGDIPEGYSVSREKKERFSLILESASTNQTSMYLCASRPGGRETQYFGPGTRLLVL.

Only a few counts were recorded for this clone. The CDR3 coding sequence is TGTGCCAGCAGTTTCCGGGACAGGAGAGAGACCCAGTACTTC. As protein: CASSFRDRRETQYF. The chain links TRBV6-5 to TRBJ2-5; 8 bases align to TRBD1. Germline V gives CDR1 MNHEY, CDR2 SVGAGI. J was trimmed by 4 bases and V by 4 bases; bases with no gene match: 5. The CDR3 has 14 amino acids.

The chain is built from TRBV18 and TRBJ2-3; 12 nucleotides match TRBD2. V shed 4 bases and J 4 bases; nucleotides not matched to a gene: 6. This CDR3 is built from 16 residues. CDR1 KGHSH and CDR2 LQKENI come from the germline V gene. CDR3 loop: CASSLKLAGGPDTQYF. CDR3 nucleotides: TGTGCCAGCTCACTAAAGCTAGCGGGAGGGCCAGATACGCAGTATTTT. The variable domain in full, completed from reference TRBV18 and TRBJ2-3, reads NAGVMQNPRHLVRRRGQEARLRCSPMKGHSHVYWYRQLPEEGLKFMVYLQKENIIDESGMPKERFSAEFPKEGPSILRIQQVVRGDSAAYFCASSLKLAGGPDTQYFGPGTRLTVL.

This rearrangement joins TRBV14 to TRBJ2-2, with 7 bases identical to TRBD1. The V gene end was trimmed by 0 bases and the J gene end by 6 bases; junction bases not matched to a gene: 1. This CDR3 contains 14 residues. The germline V gene has CDR1 SGHDN and CDR2 FVKESK. CDR3 nucleotide sequence: TGTGCCAGCAGCCAAGATCAGGGGGCCGGGGAGCTGTTTTTT. Translated, it gives CASSQDQGAGELFF.

The genes are TRBV5-1 and TRBJ2-7; tentative D call: TRBD2 (5 bases). The CDR3 consists of 14 residues. The germline V gene has CDR1 SGHRS and CDR2 YFSETQ. The germline V and J ends were trimmed by 4 bases and 0 bases, with 11 bases remaining between them. CDR3 DNA: TGCGCCAGCAGCCTTCCTAGCAGCTCCTACGAGCAGTACTTC. This gives the protein CASSLPSSSYEQYF.

The chain recombines TRBV5-4 with TRBJ1-2, with D unresolved. Germline CDR1 is SGHNT and CDR2 is YYREEE (reference sequence). V lost 0 bases, J lost 5 bases, and 5 bases lay in between. The CDR3 length is 12 residues. The CDR3 loop reads CASSLANYGYTF. The CDR3 bases are TGTGCCAGCAGCTTGGCGAATTATGGCTACACCTTC.

The genes are TRBV28 and TRBJ2-7; D might be TRBD2 (5 bases). The CDR3 loop spans 15 amino acids. The V and J ends lost 6 bases and 7 bases respectively, with 22 bases between them. Per the germline V gene, CDR1 is MDHEN and CDR2 is SYDVKM. CDR3 in amino acids: CASSPVGRDPTEQYF. The CDR3 DNA sequence: TGTGCCAGCAGCCCCGTCGGACGGGATCCGACGGAGCAGTACTTC. Full variable domain (rest looked up from reference TRBV28 and TRBJ2-7): DVKVTQSSRYLVKRTGEKVFLECVQDMDHENMFWYRQDPGLGLRLIYFSYDVKMKEKGDIPEGYSVSREKKERFSLILESASTNQTSMYLCASSPVGRDPTEQYFGPGTRLTVT.

V is TRBV27 and J is TRBJ2-5, with 8 bases matching TRBD1. The V gene end was trimmed by 4 bases and the J gene end by 2 bases; junction bases not matched to a gene: 6. CDR1 is MNHEY and CDR2 is SMNVEV in the germline V gene (reference sequence). The CDR3 has 15 residues. The DNA for the CDR3 is TGTGCCAGCAGTTACCCAACAGGGGGGCAAGAGACCCAGTACTTC. It encodes CASSYPTGGQETQYF.